Below, 29 T cell receptor beta chains from the same sample are listed, as sequenced in a study of blood T cell repertoires in COVID-19. Profiling relied on immunoSEQ multiplex PCR, and the TCRdb table lists in-frame clones only, not all of them. The table has some 240,000 clones, 87% seen once; the top ten hold around 7.8%. Input material: peripheral blood. These receptors all stem from a man aged 60 to 75 who had recovered from COVID-19.

The chain joins TRBV6-5 to TRBJ1-4; tentatively, D is TRBD1 (5 bases). There are 15 residues in the CDR3. Trimming removed 7 bases from V and 4 bases from J, with 16 bases in between. Germline V gene lookup returns CDR1 MNHEY and CDR2 SVGAGI. In DNA, the CDR3 is TGTGCCAGCACGATCAGGAGGGGTGTTAATGAAAAACTGTTTTTT. Its translation is CASTIRRGVNEKLFF.

The chain links TRBV9 to TRBJ1-2; tentatively, D is TRBD1 (6 bases). CDR3 length equals 15 residues. CDR1 is SGDLS and CDR2 is YYNGEE in the germline V gene. Trimming took off 3 bases at V and 3 bases at J, with 15 bases between the two ends. The CDR3 loop is CASSANTGLDYGYTF. Written as DNA, the CDR3 is TGTGCCAGCAGCGCCAATACAGGGCTGGACTATGGCTACACCTTC.

The V call is TRBV6-2 or TRBV6-3, the J call TRBJ1-6, with D maybe TRBD1 (5 bases). CDR1 is MNHEY and CDR2 is SVGEGT in the germline V gene. The CDR3 is 14 residues long. Trimming took 5 bases from V and 9 from J, leaving 14 bases between them. This CDR3 is CASSRGRERSPLHF. CDR3 nucleotides: TGTGCCAGCAGTCGGGGGAGGGAACGTTCACCCCTCCACTTT.

The J gene is TRBJ1-1, the V gene TRBV2, with 7 positions matching TRBD1. CDR1 is SNHLY, CDR2 FYNNEI, per germline. The CDR3 contains 14 residues. V lost 10 bases and J lost 1; bases outside the gene matches: 9. This chain's CDR3 is CATSRQGTNTEAFF. CDR3 bases: TGTGCCACTTCGAGACAGGGCACGAACACTGAAGCTTTCTTT. The full variable domain, with the rest looked up from reference TRBV2 and TRBJ1-1, is EPEVTQTPSHQVTQMGQEVILRCVPISNHLYFYWYRQILGQKVEFLVSFYNNEISEKSEIFDDQFSVERPDGSNFTLKIRSTKLEDSAMYFCATSRQGTNTEAFFGQGTRLTVV.

This clone showed up just once. V usage is TRBV4-1 and J usage is TRBJ1-5; the match to TRBD1 covers 9 bases. Germline assignment: CDR1 MGHRA and CDR2 YSYEKL. This CDR3 region has 16 residues. V gave up 1 base and J gave up 0 bases; unmatched junction bases: 1. DNA of the CDR3: TGCGCCAGCAGCCAAGGACAGGGGGGTAGCAATCAGCCCCAGCATTTT. Its protein product is CASSQGQGGSNQPQHF.

The chain has TRBV29-1 and TRBJ2-1; 15 bases fit TRBD2. The trim removed 5 bases at V and 8 bases at J, leaving 7 bases unmatched. CDR1 and CDR2 from the germline V gene are SQVTM and ANQGSEA. CDR3 length: 15 residues. The CDR3 region has the DNA TGCAGCGTTAAACCGGGACTAGCGGGGGGTGATGAGCAGTTCTTC. It is translated as CSVKPGLAGGDEQFF.

This chain uses TRBV3-1 (or the pseudogene TRBV3-2) with TRBJ1-2, with D perhaps matching TRBD1 (6 bases). With 2 bases removed from V and 6 bases from J, the gap between germline ends came to 16 bases. CDR3 length: 15 residues. Germline CDR1 and CDR2: LGHDT and YNNKEL (reference sequence). CDR3 sequence: CASSQRGGQTHGYTF. Written as DNA, the CDR3 is TGTGCCAGCAGCCAAAGAGGTGGACAGACTCATGGCTACACCTTC.

The rearrangement uses TRBV5-1 and TRBJ1-1; D might be TRBD1 (5 bases). Looked up from germline, CDR1 is SGHRS and CDR2 is YFSETQ. There are 16 residues in the CDR3. The ends were cut back, 1 base at V and 5 bases at J, with 18 bases in the middle. In nucleotides, the CDR3 is TGCGCCAGCAGCTTGACGGTACCGACAGCGGGTACTGAAGCTTTCTTT. It is translated as CASSLTVPTAGTEAFF.

The chain employs TRBV9 and TRBJ2-3; perhaps TRBD2 as D (5 bases). V gave up 1 base and J gave up 3 bases, with 12 bases separating them. The germline gives CDR1 SGDLS, CDR2 YYNGEE. The CDR3 is 15 amino acids. Written as DNA, the CDR3 is TGTGCCAGCAGCGTAAGTAGCGTCCCTACAGATACGCAGTATTTT. This encodes CASSVSSVPTDTQYF.

The J gene is TRBJ1-4, the V gene TRBV5-1, with TRBD1 matching over 7 bases. Germline-derived CDR1 and CDR2 are SGHRS and YFSETQ. This CDR3 contains 16 residues. The V and J ends lost 2 bases and 0 bases, in that order; junction bases with no gene match: 4. The CDR3 nucleotides are TGCGCCAGCAGCTTCTATCAGGGGGCAACTAATGAAAAACTGTTTTTT. This translates into CASSFYQGATNEKLFF.

The chain couples TRBV7-2 to TRBJ2-7; D is possibly TRBD2 (5 bases). From germline, CDR1 is SGHTA and CDR2 FQGNSA. The CDR3 consists of 13 residues. V lost 4 bases and J 7 bases, leaving 14 bases between the germline ends. The DNA for the CDR3 is TGTGCCAGCAGCTCCCTGGGAGTGAGGGAGCAGTACTTC. Translating gives CASSSLGVREQYF.

This clone turned up a few times. V gene TRBV4-2 combines with J gene TRBJ1-5, with 8 bases that match TRBD1. This CDR3 is built from 14 residues. Germline V gives CDR1 LGHNA, CDR2 YNFKEQ. Germline trimming cut 4 bases from V and 6 bases from J; bases unmatched to any gene: 5. The CDR3: CASSLTGVFQPQHF. The CDR3 region has the DNA TGTGCCAGCAGCCTGACAGGGGTTTTTCAGCCCCAGCATTTT.

The V gene is TRBV9, the J gene TRBJ1-6; D may be TRBD1 (5 bases). V was trimmed by 0 bases and J by 10 bases, leaving 11 bases between them. Germline values: CDR1 SGDLS, CDR2 YYNGEE. This CDR3 spans 14 amino acids. In DNA, the CDR3 is TGTGCCAGCAGCGTAGCCAGGGTAGGCTCACCCCTCCACTTT. Translation gives CASSVARVGSPLHF.

The J gene is TRBJ2-3, the V gene TRBV4-2; D might be TRBD2 (7 bases). The CDR3 runs to 17 residues. Trimming cost V 0 bases and J 6 bases, with 19 bases left between them. Germline lookup yields CDR1 LGHNA and CDR2 YNFKEQ. The chain's CDR3 is CASSQDPGGRLRDTQYF. CDR3 coding DNA: TGTGCCAGCAGCCAAGATCCGGGGGGCCGCCTTCGGGATACGCAGTATTTT.

The chain has TRBV5-1 and TRBJ2-5; 7 bases line up with TRBD1. This CDR3 contains 14 residues. Germline CDR1 and CDR2: SGHRS and YFSETQ. V shed 2 bases and J 5 bases; nucleotides not matched to a gene: 6. The CDR3 nucleotides are TGCGCCAGCAGCTTAAAGACAGGGCCCGAGACCCAGTACTTC. Residues: CASSLKTGPETQYF.

CDR3 sequence reads: CASSESIYEQYF. In nucleotides, the CDR3 is TGTGCCAGCAGTGAATCTATCTACGAGCAGTACTTC. The chain carries TRBV25-1 and TRBJ2-7; D is unresolved. Looked up from germline, CDR1 is MGHDK and CDR2 is SYGVNS. Trimming stripped 1 base from V and 3 bases from J, with 4 bases between. This CDR3 is 12 amino acids long.

The rearrangement links TRBV6-6 to TRBJ2-3; 10 bases are a match to TRBD2. The CDR3 consists of 16 residues. In germline, CDR1 is MNHNY, CDR2 SVGAGI (reference sequence). The V and J ends lost 4 bases and 1 base, in that order; junction bases with no gene match: 5. CDR3 DNA: TGTGCCAGCAGTTCGGCCGGGACTAGCGGCACAGATACGCAGTATTTT. Amino acids: CASSSAGTSGTDTQYF.

Worth noting for this clone: The conserved phenylalanine or tryptophan is not found at the CDR3 terminus, so this likely reflects a read error. Because the CDR3's place on the DNA is in doubt, the DNA is left out and the CDR3 is given as listed by TCRdb. The chain carries TRBV2 and TRBJ1-1; the listed D gene, TRBD1, was not tested against the DNA. CDR1 and CDR2 (germline): SNHLY, FYNNEI. The CDR3 length is 13 residues, termini included. CDR3: CASSENRQGRGLM.

This clone was observed once. This rearrangement joins TRBV5-1 to TRBJ2-7, with D possibly TRBD2 on 6 matching bases. The CDR3 has 14 residues. V lost 4 bases and J lost 5, with 16 bases in between. Germline V lookup: CDR1 SGHRS, CDR2 YFSETQ. The CDR3 DNA sequence: TGCGCCAGCAGCCGTGCGGGGCGCCAGAACGAGCAGTACTTC. This codes for CASSRAGRQNEQYF.

CDR3 residues: CASSLRTPNTGELFF. CDR3 sequence (DNA): TGTGCCAGCAGTTTACGCACACCGAACACCGGGGAGCTGTTTTTT. This rearrangement joins TRBV28 to TRBJ2-2; D not certain. Trimming cost V 2 bases and J 0 bases, with 7 bases left between them. Germline values: CDR1 MDHEN, CDR2 SYDVKM. CDR3 length: 15 residues.

This clone occurred once. This chain connects TRBV7-2 to TRBJ2-7; 7 bases match TRBD1. The CDR3 spans 14 residues. J lost 1 base, V lost 5 bases, and 5 bases had no gene match. From germline, CDR1 is SGHTA and CDR2 FQGNSA. CDR3 sequence: CASSRGTVSYEQYF. CDR3 bases: TGTGCCAGCAGCAGAGGGACAGTTTCCTACGAGCAGTACTTC.

The rearrangement joins TRBV18 to TRBJ2-7; TRBD1 is a possible D gene (5 bases). Germline CDR1 and CDR2: KGHSH and LQKENI. Trimming left V 3 bases short and J 7 bases short, with 13 bases between. There are 13 residues in the CDR3. CDR3 amino acids: CASSPDSGREQYV. CDR3 nucleotide sequence: TGTGCCAGCTCACCCGACAGTGGGCGAGAGCAGTACGTC.

A single count supports this clone. The V gene is TRBV20-1, the J gene TRBJ1-5, with 7 nucleotides matching TRBD1. Germline CDR1 is DFQATT and CDR2 is SNEGSKA (reference sequence). V trimming: 3 bases; J trimming: 4 bases; junction bases outside the gene matches: 9. The length of the CDR3 is 15 residues. CDR3 coding DNA: TGCAGTGCTAGTTACAGGGGCGAGAGTAATCAGCCCCAGCATTTT. Translated, it gives CSASYRGESNQPQHF.

This chain's CDR3 is CASSYGGDVTGNTIYF. CDR3 coding DNA: TGTGCCAGCAGTTACGGAGGGGACGTAACTGGAAACACCATATATTTT. The chain carries TRBV6-5 and TRBJ1-3; a weak D match, TRBD1 (5 bases). Trimming shortened V by 2 bases and J by 2 bases, and 13 bases separated the two germline ends. The CDR3 has 16 residues. Per germline, CDR1 MNHEY and CDR2 SVGAGI.

CDR3 loop: CASSGGFGAYYEQYF. CDR3 in DNA: TGTGCCAGCAGTGGGGGTTTTGGGGCCTACTACGAGCAGTACTTC. The rearrangement uses TRBV25-1 and TRBJ2-7; D possibly corresponds to TRBD1 (5 bases). The germline V and J ends were trimmed by 4 bases and 3 bases, with 16 bases remaining between them. Germline lookup yields CDR1 MGHDK and CDR2 SYGVNS. The CDR3 runs to 15 residues.

The chain carries TRBV3-1 (or the pseudogene TRBV3-2) and TRBJ2-1, with TRBD2 matching 9 bases. This CDR3 contains 21 residues. V lost 1 base, J lost 1 base, and 17 bases stayed unmatched. CDR1 and CDR2 (germline): LGHDT, YNNKEL (reference sequence). The CDR3 sequence: CASSQVIAGANLATSYNEQFF. The CDR3 bases are TGTGCCAGCAGCCAAGTAATAGCGGGGGCAAATCTTGCCACTTCCTACAATGAGCAGTTCTTC.

CDR3 coding DNA: TGTGCCAGCAGCGATCAGGGTCACAATGAGCAGTTCTTC. It encodes CASSDQGHNEQFF. V usage is TRBV7-2 and J usage is TRBJ2-1; D possibly corresponds to TRBD1 (5 bases). Between the trimmed V and J ends, which lost 5 bases and 5 bases, there was a span of 10 bases. This CDR3 has 13 residues. The V gene's germline CDR1 is SGHTA and CDR2 FQGNSA. Complete variable domain (other parts from reference TRBV7-2 and TRBJ2-1): GAGVSQSPSNKVTEKGKDVELRCDPISGHTALYWYRQSLGQGLEFLIYFQGNSAPDKSGLPSDRFSAERTGGSVSTLTIQRTQQEDSAVYLCASSDQGHNEQFFGPGTRLTVL.

V gene TRBV4-2 combines with J gene TRBJ2-7, with 9 bases that match TRBD1. Germline CDR1 reads LGHNA; CDR2 reads YNFKEQ. CDR3 length: 16 amino acids. Germline trimming cut 0 bases from V and 2 bases from J; bases unmatched to any gene: 5. The CDR3 nucleotides are TGTGCCAGCAGCCAAGAACCGGGACAGGGAACCTACGAGCAGTACTTC. Translating gives CASSQEPGQGTYEQYF.

This chain uses TRBV4-2 with TRBJ1-4; 7 positions match TRBD1. The CDR3 runs to 15 residues. Trimming cost V 4 bases and J 4 bases; bases outside gene matches: 6. CDR1 is LGHNA and CDR2 is YNFKEQ in the germline V gene. The CDR3 loop reads CASSLSRDSNEKLFF. CDR3 DNA: TGTGCCAGCAGCCTTTCAAGGGACAGTAATGAAAAACTGTTTTTT.